This TCR beta chain was recorded in a study of human T cells and chemical hapten exposure. This clonotype was detected ten times or more. TCRdb recomputed calls from the RACE reads with MiXCR, one row per CDR3 protein. This sample has 35,000 to 50,000 distinct CDR3 sequences, with roughly a tenth found just once. Time point: pre-sensitization, week 0. Sample treatment: therapeutic diphenylcyclopropenone sensitization with weekly scalp DPC. The total RNA was obtained from whole blood that was not fractionated. Germline values: CDR1 SGHTA, CDR2 FQGTGA. After removal of 2 bases from V and 8 bases from J, the junction contained 6 bases not matched to a gene. The CDR3 is 15 amino acids.

This sample comprised whole blood, obtained in connection with sensitization to the hapten diphenylcyclopropenone (DPC). The TCR sequence derives from a man aged 25 to 40 with alopecia areata. Some clones in this sample may be carry-over from other donors' samples. V and J are TRBV7-3 and TRBJ1-6, with 7 bases matching TRBD1. CDR3 residues: CASSLLGDRDSPLHF. CDR3 nucleotide sequence: TGTGCCAGCAGCTTATTAGGGGACAGAGATTCACCCCTCCACTTT.